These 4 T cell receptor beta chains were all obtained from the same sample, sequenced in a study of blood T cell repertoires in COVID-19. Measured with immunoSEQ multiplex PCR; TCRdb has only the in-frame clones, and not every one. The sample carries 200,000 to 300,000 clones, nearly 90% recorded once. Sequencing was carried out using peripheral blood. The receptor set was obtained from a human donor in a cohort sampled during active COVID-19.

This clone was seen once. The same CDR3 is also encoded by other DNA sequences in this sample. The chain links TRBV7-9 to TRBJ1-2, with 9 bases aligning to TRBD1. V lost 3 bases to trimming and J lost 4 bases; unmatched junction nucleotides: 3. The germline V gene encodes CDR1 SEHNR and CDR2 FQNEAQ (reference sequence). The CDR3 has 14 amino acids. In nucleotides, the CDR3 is TGTGCCAGCAGCTTGGGACAGGGAGGCTATGGCTACACCTTC. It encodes CASSLGQGGYGYTF.

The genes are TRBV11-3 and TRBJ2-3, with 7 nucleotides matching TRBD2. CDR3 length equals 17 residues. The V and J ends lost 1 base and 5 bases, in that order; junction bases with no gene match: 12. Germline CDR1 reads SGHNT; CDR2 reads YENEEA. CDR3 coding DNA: TGTGCCAGCAGCTTAGGACTAGCTGATAAACACAGAGATACGCAGTATTTT. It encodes CASSLGLADKHRDTQYF.

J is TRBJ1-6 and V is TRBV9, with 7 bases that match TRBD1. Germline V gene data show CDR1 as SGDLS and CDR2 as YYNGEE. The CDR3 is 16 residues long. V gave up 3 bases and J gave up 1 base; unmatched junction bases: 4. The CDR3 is CASSADRSSYNSPLHF. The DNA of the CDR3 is TGTGCCAGCAGCGCGGACAGGTCTTCCTATAATTCACCCCTCCACTTT.

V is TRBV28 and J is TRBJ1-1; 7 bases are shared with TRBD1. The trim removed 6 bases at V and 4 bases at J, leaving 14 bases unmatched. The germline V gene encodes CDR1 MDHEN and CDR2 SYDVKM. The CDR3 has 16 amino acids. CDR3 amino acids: CASRAPDRGRVTEAFF. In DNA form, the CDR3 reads TGTGCCAGCAGGGCCCCTGATAGGGGGCGGGTCACTGAAGCTTTCTTT.